A selection of T cell receptor beta chains follows, all from one sample in a study of PD-1 blockade in classical Hodgkin lymphoma. Data came from immunoSEQ multiplex PCR; TCRdb stores just in-frame clones and leaves some out. The sample lists 35,000 to 40,000 clones, just over 85% occurring once. The material was peripheral blood mononuclear cells (PBMCs), obtained before the second cycle of nivolumab. The receptors derive from a human donor with classical Hodgkin lymphoma. CDR3s include the opening cysteine and the closing phenylalanine or tryptophan. The D gene is left open where the match is weak. Size is omitted from some rows. Given values are once, few, many or a class for expanded clones.

clone_size	d_call	j_call	v_call	cdr3_nt	cdr3_aa
-	-	TRBJ1-4	TRBV6-1	TGTGCCAGCAGTGCGACAGGAGGGGAGGATGAAAAACTGTTTTTT	CASSATGGEDEKLFF
once	-	TRBJ1-4	TRBV5-6	TGTGCCAGCAGCGGTATGGGTTCCCCTCAGGGGGAAAAACTGTTTTTT	CASSGMGSPQGEKLFF
few	-	TRBJ1-2	TRBV6-5	TGTGCCAGCCCCCTTCTCCCGGCCTATGGCTACACCTTC	CASPLLPAYGYTF
once	TRBD1	TRBJ2-5	TRBV2	TGTGCCAGCACCAACAGGGGCCAAGAGACCCAGTACTTC	CASTNRGQETQYF
-	TRBD2	TRBJ2-2	TRBV19	TGTGCCAGTAGTACTACCCTACTAGCGGGAGTCCCCGGGGAGCTGTTTTTT	CASSTTLLAGVPGELFF
medium-sized	-	TRBJ1-2	TRBV10-3	TGTGCCATCAGTCCGGGGGTAGATCGGGGCTACACCTTC	CAISPGVDRGYTF
-	-	TRBJ1-6	TRBV7-9	TGTGCCAGCAGCTTATCAATTCTGGCCCTCCACTTT	CASSLSILALHF
-	TRBD2	TRBJ2-2	TRBV7-9	TGTGCCAGCACCGGAAAGCGGGAGGGAACCGGGGAGCTGTTTTTT	CASTGKREGTGELFF
-	TRBD2	TRBJ2-5	TRBV5-1	TGCGCCAGCAGCTTTTCCCCTAGCGGGAGGGCGGGGGAGACCCAGTACTTC	CASSFSPSGRAGETQYF
-	-	TRBJ2-5	TRBV9	TGTGCCAGCAGCGCTGACAGTCGGGGGTCCCAGTACTTC	CASSADSRGSQYF
-	TRBD1	TRBJ2-4	TRBV2	TGTGCCAGCAGTGCGGGACAGGATAGAAGCCTAGCCAAAAACATTCAGTACTTC	CASSAGQDRSLAKNIQYF
-	-	TRBJ2-5	TRBV28	TGTGCCAGCAGCCATGAGACCCAGTACTTC	CASSHETQYF
-	-	TRBJ1-1	TRBV10-3	TGTGCCAGTTCGGGCAACATGAACACTGAAGCTTTCTTT	CASSGNMNTEAFF
-	-	TRBJ2-6	TRBV19	TGTGCCAGTAGCGACCGAACTGGGGCCAACGTCCTGACTTTC	CASSDRTGANVLTF
-	-	TRBJ1-5	TRBV30	TGTGCCTGGAGTGGGGATAGCAATCAGCCCCAGCATTTT	CAWSGDSNQPQHF
-	-	TRBJ2-1	TRBV30	TGTGCCTGGAGGCGGGACTCCTACAATGAGCAGTTCTTC	CAWRRDSYNEQFF
once	-	TRBJ1-5	TRBV6-1	TGTGCCAGCAGTGAACTATCAGGGGAAGCTCTTGATCAGCCCCAGCATTTT	CASSELSGEALDQPQHF
-	-	TRBJ2-1	TRBV6-1	TGTGCCAGCAGTGAAGAACCATTATTGAGGAATGAGCAGTTCTTC	CASSEEPLLRNEQFF
-	-	TRBJ2-3	TRBV7-3	TGTGCCTCGGCGGGGGCTGAGGATACGCAGTATTTT	CASAGAEDTQYF
-	-	TRBJ2-7	TRBV6-1	TGTGCCAGCAGTGAATCCCGGGATTTCCTCGAGCAGTACTTC	CASSESRDFLEQYF
-	TRBD2	TRBJ2-7	TRBV29-1	TGCAGCGTCGTGGGACTAGTAAACGAGCAGTACTTC	CSVVGLVNEQYF
-	TRBD2	TRBJ2-5	TRBV5-1	TGCGCCAGCAGCGGAACCGGGAGGGGAGAACTAGAGACCCAGTACTTC	CASSGTGRGELETQYF
-	-	TRBJ2-2	TRBV5-1	TGCGCCAGCAGGTTGGCAGGAGGGCCGATCACCGGGGAGCTGTTTTTT	CASRLAGGPITGELFF